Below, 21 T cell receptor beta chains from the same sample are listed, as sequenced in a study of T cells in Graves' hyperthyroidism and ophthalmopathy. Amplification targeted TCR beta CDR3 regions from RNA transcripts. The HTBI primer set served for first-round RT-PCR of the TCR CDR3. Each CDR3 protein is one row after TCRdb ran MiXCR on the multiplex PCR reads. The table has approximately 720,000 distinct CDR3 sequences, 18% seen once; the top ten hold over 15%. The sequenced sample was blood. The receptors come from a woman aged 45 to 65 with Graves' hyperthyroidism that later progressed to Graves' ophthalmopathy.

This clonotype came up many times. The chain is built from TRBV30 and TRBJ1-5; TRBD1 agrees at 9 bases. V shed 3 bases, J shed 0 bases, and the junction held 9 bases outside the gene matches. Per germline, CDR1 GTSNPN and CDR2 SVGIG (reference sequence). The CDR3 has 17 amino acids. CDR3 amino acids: CAWSPLTGGSSNQPQHF. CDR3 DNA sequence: TGTGCCTGGAGCCCACTAACAGGGGGCTCTAGCAATCAGCCCCAGCATTTT. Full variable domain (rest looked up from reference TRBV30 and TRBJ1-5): SQTIHQWPATLVQPVGSPLSLECTVEGTSNPNLYWYRQAAGRGLQLLFYSVGIGQISSEVPQNLSASRPQDRQFILSSKKLLLSDSGFYLCAWSPLTGGSSNQPQHFGDGTRLSIL.

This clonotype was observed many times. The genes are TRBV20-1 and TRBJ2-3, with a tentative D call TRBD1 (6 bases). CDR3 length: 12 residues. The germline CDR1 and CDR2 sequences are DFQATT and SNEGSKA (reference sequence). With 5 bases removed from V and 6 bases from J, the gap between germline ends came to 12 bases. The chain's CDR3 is CSAETGVDTQYF. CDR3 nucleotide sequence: TGCAGTGCTGAGACAGGCGTGGATACGCAGTATTTT.

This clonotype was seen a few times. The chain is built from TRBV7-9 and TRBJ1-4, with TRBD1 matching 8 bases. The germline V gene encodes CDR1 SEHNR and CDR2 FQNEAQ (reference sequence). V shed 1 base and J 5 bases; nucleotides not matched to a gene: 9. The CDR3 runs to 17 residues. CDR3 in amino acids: CASSLGPTGARNEKLFF. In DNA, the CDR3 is TGTGCCAGCAGCTTAGGGCCGACAGGGGCTCGGAATGAAAAACTGTTTTTT. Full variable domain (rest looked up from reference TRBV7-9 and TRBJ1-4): DTGVSQNPRHKITKRGQNVTFRCDPISEHNRLYWYRQTLGQGPEFLTYFQNEAQLEKSRLLSDRFSAERPKGSFSTLEIQRTEQGDSAMYLCASSLGPTGARNEKLFFGSGTQLSVL.

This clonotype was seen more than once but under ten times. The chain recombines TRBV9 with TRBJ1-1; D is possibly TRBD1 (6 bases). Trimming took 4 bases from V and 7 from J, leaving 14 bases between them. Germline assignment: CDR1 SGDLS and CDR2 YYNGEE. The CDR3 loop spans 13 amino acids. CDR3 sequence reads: CASSPGQPDEAFF. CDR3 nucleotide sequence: TGTGCCAGCAGCCCCGGACAGCCCGATGAAGCTTTCTTT.

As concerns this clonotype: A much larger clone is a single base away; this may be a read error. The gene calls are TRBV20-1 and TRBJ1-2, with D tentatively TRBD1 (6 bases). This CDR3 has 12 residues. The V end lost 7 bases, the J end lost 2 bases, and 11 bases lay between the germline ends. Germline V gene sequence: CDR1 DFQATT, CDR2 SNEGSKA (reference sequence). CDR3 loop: CSVYRENYGYTF. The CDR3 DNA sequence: TGCAGTGTTTACAGGGAAAACTATGGCTACACCTTC.

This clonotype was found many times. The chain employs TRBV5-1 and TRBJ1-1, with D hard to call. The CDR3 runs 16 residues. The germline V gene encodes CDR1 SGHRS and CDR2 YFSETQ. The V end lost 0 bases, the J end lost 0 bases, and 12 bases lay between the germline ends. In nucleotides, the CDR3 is TGCGCCAGCAGCTTGGGGTGGGAGGCCCTGAACACTGAAGCTTTCTTT. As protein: CASSLGWEALNTEAFF.

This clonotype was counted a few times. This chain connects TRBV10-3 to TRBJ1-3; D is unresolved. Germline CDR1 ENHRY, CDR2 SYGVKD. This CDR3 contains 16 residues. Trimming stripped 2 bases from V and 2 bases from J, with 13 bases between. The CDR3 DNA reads TGTGCCATCAGTGAGGTCCCGAAGCGGACTGGAAACACCATATATTTT. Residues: CAISEVPKRTGNTIYF.

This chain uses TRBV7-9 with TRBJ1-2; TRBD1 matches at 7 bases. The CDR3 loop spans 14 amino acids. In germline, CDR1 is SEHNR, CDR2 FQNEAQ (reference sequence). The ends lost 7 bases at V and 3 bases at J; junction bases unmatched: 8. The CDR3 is CASTLLDRDYGYTF. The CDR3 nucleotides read TGTGCCAGCACCCTTCTAGACAGGGACTATGGCTACACCTTC.

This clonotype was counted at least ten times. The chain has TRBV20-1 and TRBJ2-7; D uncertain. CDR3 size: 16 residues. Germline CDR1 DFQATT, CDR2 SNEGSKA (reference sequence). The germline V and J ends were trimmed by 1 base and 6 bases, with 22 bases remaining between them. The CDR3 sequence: CSARGRTMELTGEQYF. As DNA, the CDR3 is TGCAGTGCTAGAGGCCGCACGATGGAGCTCACGGGCGAGCAGTACTTC.

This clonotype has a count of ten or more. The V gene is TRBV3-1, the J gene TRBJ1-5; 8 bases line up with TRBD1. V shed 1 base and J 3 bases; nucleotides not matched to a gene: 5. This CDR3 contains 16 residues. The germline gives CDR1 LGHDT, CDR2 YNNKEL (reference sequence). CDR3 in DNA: TGTGCCAGCAGCCAAGGGACAGGGACTCACAATCAGCCCCAGCATTTT. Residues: CASSQGTGTHNQPQHF.

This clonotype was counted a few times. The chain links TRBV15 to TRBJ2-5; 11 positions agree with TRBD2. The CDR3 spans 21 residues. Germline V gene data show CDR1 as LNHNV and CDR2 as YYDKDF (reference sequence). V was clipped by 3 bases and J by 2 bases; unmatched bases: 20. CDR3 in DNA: TGTGCCACCAGCAGGGGACCTGGGGGGCTAGCGGGGGGCCGCCCACAAGAGACCCAGTACTTC. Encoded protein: CATSRGPGGLAGGRPQETQYF. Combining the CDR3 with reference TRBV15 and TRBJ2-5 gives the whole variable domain DAMVIQNPRYQVTQFGKPVTLSCSQTLNHNVMYWYQQKSSQAPKLLFHYYDKDFNNEADTPDNFQSRRPNTSFCFLDIRSPGLGDTAMYLCATSRGPGGLAGGRPQETQYFGPGTRLLVL.

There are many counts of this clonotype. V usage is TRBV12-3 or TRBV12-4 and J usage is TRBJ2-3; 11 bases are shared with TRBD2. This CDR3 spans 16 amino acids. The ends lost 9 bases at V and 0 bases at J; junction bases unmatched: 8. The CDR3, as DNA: TGTGCCAGTACGACTAGCGGGACTCCTAGCACAGATACGCAGTATTTT. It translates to CASTTSGTPSTDTQYF.

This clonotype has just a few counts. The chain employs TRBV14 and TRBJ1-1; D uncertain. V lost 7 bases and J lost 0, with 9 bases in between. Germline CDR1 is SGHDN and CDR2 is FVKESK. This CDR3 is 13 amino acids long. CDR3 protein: CASTTTLNTEAFF. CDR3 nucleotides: TGTGCCAGCACGACGACCCTGAACACTGAAGCTTTCTTT.

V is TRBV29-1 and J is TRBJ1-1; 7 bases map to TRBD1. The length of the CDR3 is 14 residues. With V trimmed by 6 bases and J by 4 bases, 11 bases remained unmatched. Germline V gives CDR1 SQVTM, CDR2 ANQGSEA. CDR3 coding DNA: TGCAGCGTGCGGGCGACAGGGCTAGGCACTGAAGCTTTCTTT. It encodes CSVRATGLGTEAFF.

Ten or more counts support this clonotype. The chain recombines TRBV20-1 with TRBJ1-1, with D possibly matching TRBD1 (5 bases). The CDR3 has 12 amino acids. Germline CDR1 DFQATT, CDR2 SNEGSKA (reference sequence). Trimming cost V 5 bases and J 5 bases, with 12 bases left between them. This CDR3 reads CSALRVSTEAFF. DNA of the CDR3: TGCAGTGCTCTCAGGGTGTCGACTGAAGCTTTCTTT.

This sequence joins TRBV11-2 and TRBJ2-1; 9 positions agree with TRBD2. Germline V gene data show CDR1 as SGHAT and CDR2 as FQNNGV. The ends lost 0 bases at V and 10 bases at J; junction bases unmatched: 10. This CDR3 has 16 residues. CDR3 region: CASSLESSGTTREQFF. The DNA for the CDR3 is TGTGCCAGCAGCTTAGAATCTAGCGGGACCACACGCGAGCAGTTCTTC.

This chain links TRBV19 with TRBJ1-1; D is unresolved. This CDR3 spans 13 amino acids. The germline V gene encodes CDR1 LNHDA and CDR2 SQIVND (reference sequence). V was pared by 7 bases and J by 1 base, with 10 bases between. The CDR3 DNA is TGTGCCAGTAAGACGTCGGGGAACACTGAAGCTTTCTTT. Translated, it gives CASKTSGNTEAFF.

This chain's CDR3 is CASVLSGDGPYEQYF. CDR3 sequence (DNA): TGTGCCAGCGTGCTTTCAGGTGACGGGCCCTACGAGCAGTACTTC. The rearrangement joins TRBV6-1 to TRBJ2-7; D call uncertain. V shed 8 bases and J shed 2 bases, with 19 bases lying between them. Germline V gene sequence: CDR1 MNHNS, CDR2 SASEGT. CDR3 length equals 15 residues.

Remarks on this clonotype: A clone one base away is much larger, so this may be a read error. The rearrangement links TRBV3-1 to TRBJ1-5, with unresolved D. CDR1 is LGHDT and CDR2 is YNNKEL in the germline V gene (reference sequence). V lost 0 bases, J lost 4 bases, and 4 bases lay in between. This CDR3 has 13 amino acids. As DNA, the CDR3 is TGTGCCAGCAGCCAAGACATTAATCAGCCCCAGCATTTT. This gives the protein CASSQDINQPQHF.

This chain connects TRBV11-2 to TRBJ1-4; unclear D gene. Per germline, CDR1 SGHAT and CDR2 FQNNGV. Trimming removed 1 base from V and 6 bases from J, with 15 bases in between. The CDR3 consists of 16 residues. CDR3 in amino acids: CASSLVRVTLDEKLFF. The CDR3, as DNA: TGTGCCAGCAGCTTAGTTCGGGTGACTCTGGATGAAAAACTGTTTTTT. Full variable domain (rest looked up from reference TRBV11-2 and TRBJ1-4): EAGVAQSPRYKIIEKRQSVAFWCNPISGHATLYWYQQILGQGPKLLIQFQNNGVVDDSQLPKDRFSAERLKGVDSTLKIQPAKLEDSAVYLCASSLVRVTLDEKLFFGSGTQLSVL.

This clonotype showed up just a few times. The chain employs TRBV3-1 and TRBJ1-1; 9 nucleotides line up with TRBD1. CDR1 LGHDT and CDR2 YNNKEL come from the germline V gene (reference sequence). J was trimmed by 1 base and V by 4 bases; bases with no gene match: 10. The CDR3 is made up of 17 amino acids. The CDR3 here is CASSLVGGQGGNTEAFF. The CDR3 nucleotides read TGTGCCAGCAGCCTAGTGGGGGGACAGGGCGGGAACACTGAAGCTTTCTTT.